This T cell receptor beta chain was recovered during a study of blood T cell repertoires in COVID-19. Study at large: Samples taken during acute and convalescent COVID-19 were collected in the United States, Italy and Spain.

The CDR3 is 13 amino acids. Germline CDR1 is GTSNPN and CDR2 is SVGIG (reference sequence). V lost 0 bases to trimming and J lost 10 bases; unmatched junction nucleotides: 4. Original processing notes: Using reference gene primer amplification, nucleated cell counts were estimated. TCRdb's copy holds only in-frame clones and misses some; the assay was immunoSEQ multiplex PCR. The V and J calls and the clone size are those of that table, but D and trimming were determined from the DNA. The table includes under 100,000 clones, approximately 85% detected once. Followed longitudinally, the Seattle patients had been enrolled during active infection.

This receptor was identified in a woman at least 80 years old with COVID-19, enrolled during active disease. Input material: peripheral blood. The V and J genes are TRBV30 and TRBJ1-4; 8 nucleotides align to TRBD1. DNA of the CDR3: TGTGCCTGGAGTGTTCAGGGGGCGGGAAAACTGTTTTTT. This codes for CAWSVQGAGKLFF.